This T cell receptor (beta chain) was sequenced during a study of T cell responses to AZD1222 COVID-19 vaccine. Germline values: CDR1 SEHNR, CDR2 FQNEAQ (reference sequence). The CDR3 sequence is 16 residues long. V lost 5 bases, J lost 8 bases, and 12 bases stayed unmatched. The data were produced by immunoSEQ multiplex PCR, yet TCRdb's version contains in-frame clones alone and is incomplete. This table holds over 100,000 clones, roughly 86% found once. The sequence was collected from an adult in good health. J is TRBJ1-6 and V is TRBV7-9; TRBD1 matches at 7 bases. The sample in question was peripheral blood, obtained on day 0 of AZD1222 vaccination. This chain's CDR3 is CASSRTLDRADSPLHF. CDR3 nucleotide sequence: TGTGCCAGCAGCCGGACCCTAGACAGGGCCGATTCACCCCTCCACTTT.